The clone carrying this TCR beta chain was found a few times. This entry comes from a study of tumor T cells in aggressive B-cell lymphoma. The CDR3 is 12 amino acids. Germline CDR1 SQVTM, CDR2 ANQGSEA. V lost 5 bases to trimming and J lost 10 bases, with 15 bases between them. Profiled with immunoSEQ multiplex PCR; TCRdb holds only in-frame clones, not every one. The sample has fewer than 6,500 clones; roughly 90% are singletons. J is TRBJ2-1 and V is TRBV29-1; no firm D call. The sample taken for sequencing was tumor tissue. This receptor was identified in an adult with diffuse large B cell lymphoma. The CDR3 DNA is TGCAGCGTTCCTGTACGGTTAAGAGAGCAGTTCTTC. Translation gives CSVPVRLREQFF.